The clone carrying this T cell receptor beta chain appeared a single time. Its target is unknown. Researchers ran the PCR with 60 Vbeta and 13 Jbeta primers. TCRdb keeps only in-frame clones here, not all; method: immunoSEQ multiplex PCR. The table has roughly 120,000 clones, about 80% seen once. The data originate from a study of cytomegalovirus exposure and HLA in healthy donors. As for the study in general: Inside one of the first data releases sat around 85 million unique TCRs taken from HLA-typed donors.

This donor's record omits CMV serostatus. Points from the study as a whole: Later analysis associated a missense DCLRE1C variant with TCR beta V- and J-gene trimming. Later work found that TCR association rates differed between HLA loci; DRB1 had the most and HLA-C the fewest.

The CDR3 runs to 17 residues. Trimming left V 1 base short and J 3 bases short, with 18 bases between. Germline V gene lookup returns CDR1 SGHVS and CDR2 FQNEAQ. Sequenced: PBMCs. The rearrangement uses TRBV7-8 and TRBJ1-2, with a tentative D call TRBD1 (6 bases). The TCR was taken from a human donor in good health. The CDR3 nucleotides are TGTGCCAGCAGCTTAGATCGTGGGACAACGAATTACTATGGCTACACCTTC. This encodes CASSLDRGTTNYYGYTF. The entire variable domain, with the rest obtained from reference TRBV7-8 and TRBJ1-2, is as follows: GAGVSQSPRYKVAKRGQDVALRCDPISGHVSLFWYQQALGQGPEFLTYFQNEAQLDKSGLPSDRFFAERPEGSVSTLKIQRTQQEDSAVYLCASSLDRGTTNYYGYTFGSGTRLTVV.